These 3 T cell receptor beta chains originate from one sample sequenced in a study of patients and donors after allogeneic stem cell transplantation. TCRdb called the RT-PCR reads again in MiXCR, with one record for every CDR3 protein. Among around 82,000 distinct CDR3 sequences listed, less than 5% were seen once. Sequenced material: blood, either unsorted or a sorted T cell fraction (not recorded which). Every receptor here comes from a human donor who was either an allogeneic HSCT recipient or a stem cell or donor lymphocyte infusion donor (not recorded which). It is not recorded whose cells these are; they may come from a transplant donor.

This clonotype was counted at least ten times. The chain is built from TRBV2 and TRBJ2-7; D possibly corresponds to TRBD2 (5 bases). The V end lost 3 bases, the J end lost 4 bases, and 10 bases lay between the germline ends. Per germline, CDR1 SNHLY and CDR2 FYNNEI. This CDR3 has 13 residues. DNA of the CDR3: TGTGCCAGCAGTGAGATGGAGGAGTACGAGCAGTACTTC. Residues: CASSEMEEYEQYF.

The table lists this clonotype with a few counts. This chain joins TRBV19 and TRBJ1-1; no clear D. Germline V gives CDR1 LNHDA, CDR2 SQIVND (reference sequence). Trimming cost V 3 bases and J 2 bases, with 13 bases left between them. The CDR3 length is 15 residues. The chain's CDR3 is CASSIPNRPNTEAFF. The CDR3 nucleotides read TGTGCCAGTAGTATCCCAAATCGTCCAAACACTGAAGCTTTCTTT.

This clonotype was picked up many times. The genes are TRBV7-2 and TRBJ1-5; no clear D gene. V shed 2 bases and J shed 2 bases, with 13 bases lying between them. There are 16 residues in the CDR3. CDR1 and CDR2 from the germline V gene are SGHTA and FQGNSA. CDR3 loop: CASSLSVLAGNQPQHF. The CDR3 DNA follows: TGTGCCAGCAGCTTATCTGTTTTGGCAGGCAATCAGCCCCAGCATTTT.